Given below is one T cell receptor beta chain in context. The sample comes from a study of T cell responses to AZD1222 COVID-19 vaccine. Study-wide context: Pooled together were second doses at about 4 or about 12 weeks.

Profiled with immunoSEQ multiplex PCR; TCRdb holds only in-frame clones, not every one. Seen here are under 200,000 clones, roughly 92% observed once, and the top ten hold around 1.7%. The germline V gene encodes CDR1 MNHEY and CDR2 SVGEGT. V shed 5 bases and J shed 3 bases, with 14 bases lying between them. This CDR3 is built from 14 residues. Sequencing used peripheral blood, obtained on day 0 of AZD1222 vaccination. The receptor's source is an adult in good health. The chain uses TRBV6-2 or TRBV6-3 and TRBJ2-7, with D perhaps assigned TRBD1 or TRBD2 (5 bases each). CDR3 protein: CASSPGRQSYEQYF. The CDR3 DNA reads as TGTGCCAGCAGTCCGGGGCGACAGAGCTACGAGCAGTACTTC.